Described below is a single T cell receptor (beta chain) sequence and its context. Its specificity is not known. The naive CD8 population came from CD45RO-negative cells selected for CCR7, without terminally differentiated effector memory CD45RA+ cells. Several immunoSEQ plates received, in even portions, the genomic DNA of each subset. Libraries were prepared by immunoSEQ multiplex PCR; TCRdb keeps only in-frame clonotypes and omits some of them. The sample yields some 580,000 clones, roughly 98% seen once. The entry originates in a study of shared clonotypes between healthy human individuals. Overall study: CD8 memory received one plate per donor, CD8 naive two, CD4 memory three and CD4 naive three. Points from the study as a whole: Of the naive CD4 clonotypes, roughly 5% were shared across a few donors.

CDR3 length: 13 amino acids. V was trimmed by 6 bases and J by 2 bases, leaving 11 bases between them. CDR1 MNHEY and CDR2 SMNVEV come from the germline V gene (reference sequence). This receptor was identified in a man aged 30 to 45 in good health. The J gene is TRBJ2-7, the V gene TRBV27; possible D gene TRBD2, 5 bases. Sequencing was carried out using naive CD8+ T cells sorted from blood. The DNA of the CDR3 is TGTGCCAGCAGCCACGACGGGACCTACGAGCAGTACTTC. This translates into CASSHDGTYEQYF.